This TCR beta chain was captured by sequencing in a study of T cell responses to AZD1222 COVID-19 vaccine. This clone has just one count. Only in-frame clones appear in the TCRdb table, and some are missing; sequencing was by immunoSEQ multiplex PCR. The data show 110,000 to 150,000 clones, over 85% seen once. Trimming pared 1 base from V and 9 bases from J, leaving 19 bases between. There are 16 residues in the CDR3. CDR1 and CDR2 (germline): SEHNR, FQNEAQ (reference sequence). The chain joins TRBV7-9 to TRBJ2-1; tentatively, D is TRBD2 (6 bases). The source of this sequence is an adult in good health. Sequenced here: peripheral blood, sampled on day 0 of AZD1222 vaccination. DNA of the CDR3: TGTGCCAGCAGCTTAGGTACGGGAGAAGGTGACACTGAGCAGTTCTTC. Amino acid sequence: CASSLGTGEGDTEQFF.